This T cell receptor (beta chain) was retrieved from a study of cytomegalovirus exposure and HLA in healthy donors. Study-wide results and caveats: Later work found that TCR association rates differed between HLA loci; DRB1 had the most and HLA-C the fewest. The productive fraction for most TCR beta V segments was about 90% or about 30% in an earlier analysis. Researchers reportedly found TCR beta sequences accurately predicted most subjects' HLA-A and HLA-B alleles.

60 Vbeta and 13 Jbeta primers were used in PCR. Clones were read by immunoSEQ multiplex PCR, and TCRdb kept only the in-frame ones, dropping some. The profile shows roughly 80,000 clones, 67% of them singletons. Concerning this clone: Its antigen remains unknown.

The clonotype was recovered from a woman aged 50 to 65 in good health and CMV-seropositive. Sample: PBMCs.

DNA for the CDR3: TGTGCCATCAGTGAATCCGAGCTGGACATGGCCAAAAACATTCAGTACTTC. This encodes CAISESELDMAKNIQYF. This chain uses TRBV10-3 with TRBJ2-4; D is possibly TRBD1 (5 bases). V was cut by 3 bases and J by 1 base, with 16 bases left in between. Germline values: CDR1 ENHRY, CDR2 SYGVKD. This CDR3 region has 17 residues.